Below are 23 T cell receptor beta chains sequenced from a single sample in a study of regulatory T cells in long-lasting Graves disease. Arm-PCR with iRepertoire HTBI primers amplified the CDR3 regions for these TCR beta libraries. TCRdb called the multiplex PCR reads again in MiXCR, with one record for every CDR3 protein. The sample has 680,000 or so distinct CDR3 sequences, 16% seen once. As for time point: newly diagnosed GD, antithyroid drugs for less than 3 months. Extracted PBMC RNA gave rise to the TCR library. A further study also used this sample, focusing on T cells in Graves' hyperthyroidism and ophthalmopathy.

This specimen was peripheral blood mononuclear cells (PBMCs), taken at new diagnosis, from a patient treated with antithyroid drugs. The source is a woman younger than 45 with Graves disease.

The chain links TRBV3-1 to TRBJ2-1; D not certain. Germline assignment: CDR1 LGHDT and CDR2 YNNKEL (reference sequence). Trimming cost V 4 bases and J 5 bases, with 6 bases left between them. The CDR3 runs to 12 residues. The CDR3 nucleotides are TGTGCCAGCAGCCGAGTTGACAATGAGCAGTTCTTC. Its protein is CASSRVDNEQFF.

This clonotype showed up many times. The rearrangement uses TRBV12-3 or TRBV12-4 and TRBJ2-2; TRBD1 matches 8 bases. The CDR3 loop spans 15 amino acids. Unmatched junction bases numbered 8, after V lost 7 bases and J lost 4 bases. The CDR3 loop reads CASIQGASGTGELFF. CDR3 bases: TGTGCCAGCATCCAGGGGGCAAGCGGCACCGGGGAGCTGTTTTTT.

This chain connects TRBV19 to TRBJ2-1, with 15 bases fitting TRBD2. Germline V gene lookup returns CDR1 LNHDA and CDR2 SQIVND (reference sequence). V lost 5 bases and J lost 12; bases outside the gene matches: 11. The CDR3 runs to 16 residues. The CDR3 spells CASSFPGLAGGQAQFF. As DNA, the CDR3 is TGTGCCAGTAGTTTCCCGGGACTAGCGGGGGGTCAAGCGCAGTTCTTC. Based on the CDR3 plus reference TRBV19 and TRBJ2-1, the full variable domain is DGGITQSPKYLFRKEGQNVTLSCEQNLNHDAMYWYRQDPGQGLRLIYYSQIVNDFQKGDIAEGYSVSREKKESFPLTVTSAQKNPTAFYLCASSFPGLAGGQAQFFGPGTRLTVL.

V usage is TRBV19 and J usage is TRBJ2-4; 7 bases map to TRBD1. Germline V lookup: CDR1 LNHDA, CDR2 SQIVND (reference sequence). With 4 bases clipped from V and 6 bases from J, the junction kept 9 bases outside the gene matches. CDR3 length: 15 residues. For the CDR3, the DNA is TGTGCCAGTAGTAGAGCTAGGGACAGACGAAACATTCAGTACTTC. This encodes CASSRARDRRNIQYF. The variable domain in full, completed from reference TRBV19 and TRBJ2-4, reads DGGITQSPKYLFRKEGQNVTLSCEQNLNHDAMYWYRQDPGQGLRLIYYSQIVNDFQKGDIAEGYSVSREKKESFPLTVTSAQKNPTAFYLCASSRARDRRNIQYFGAGTRLSVL.

A note on this clonotype: No conserved phenylalanine or tryptophan is present at the end of the CDR3, so a read error is the likely explanation. The chain recombines TRBV30 with TRBJ1-1; D perhaps matches TRBD1 (6 bases). V was trimmed by 3 bases and J by 2 bases, leaving 13 bases between them. Germline loops: CDR1 GTSNPN, CDR2 SVGIG (reference sequence). This CDR3 is built from 14 residues. The CDR3 DNA sequence: TGTGCCTGGAGCAGACAGGTTTTAAACACTGAAGCTTTCCTT. Translated: CAWSRQVLNTEAFL.

This clonotype was detected only a few times. This chain joins TRBV24-1 and TRBJ2-7, with D tentatively TRBD1 (6 bases). Per the germline V gene, CDR1 is KGHDR and CDR2 is SFDVKD. Trimming took off 9 bases at V and 3 bases at J, with 8 bases between the two ends. This CDR3 contains 11 residues. The CDR3 nucleotides read TGTGCCACCGGGGACAACTACGAGCAGTACTTC. This translates into CATGDNYEQYF.

This clonotype has at least ten counts. The chain carries TRBV5-1 and TRBJ2-3; D may be TRBD1 (5 bases). CDR1 is SGHRS and CDR2 is YFSETQ in the germline V gene. This CDR3 has 15 amino acids. The germline V and J ends were trimmed by 0 bases and 2 bases, with 10 bases remaining between them. CDR3 in amino acids: CASSLGGAITDTQYF. In DNA, the CDR3 is TGCGCCAGCAGCTTGGGGGGCGCCATCACAGATACGCAGTATTTT.

As concerns this clonotype: A much larger clone differs from this one at a single base, so this may be a read error. The J gene is TRBJ1-1, the V gene TRBV7-8; D remains ambiguous. The CDR3 sequence is 13 residues long. Deletions cut 5 bases from V and 4 bases from J, with 11 bases between. The germline gives CDR1 SGHVS, CDR2 FQNEAQ. The CDR3 DNA reads TGTGCCAGCAGCGCCAATGGGATCACTGAAGCTTTCTTT. Translation gives CASSANGITEAFF.

This clonotype was seen at least ten times. This sequence joins TRBV10-3 and TRBJ1-5, with D perhaps TRBD1 (5 bases). V was shortened by 0 bases and J by 8 bases, with 11 bases between the two germline ends. The CDR3 totals 14 residues. The germline V gene encodes CDR1 ENHRY and CDR2 SYGVKD. The CDR3 protein is CAISESRGLEPQHF. Here the CDR3 DNA reads TGTGCCATCAGTGAGTCGAGGGGTTTAGAGCCCCAGCATTTT.

There are a few counts of this clonotype. The chain joins TRBV20-1 to TRBJ1-2; unclear D gene. CDR1 DFQATT and CDR2 SNEGSKA come from the germline V gene (reference sequence). Trimming removed 3 bases from V and 9 bases from J, with 17 bases in between. This CDR3 is 13 amino acids long. In nucleotides, the CDR3 is TGCAGTGCTAGTCCAGGATCACATAACCGCTACACCTTC. Translation gives CSASPGSHNRYTF.

This clonotype showed up many times. The chain recombines TRBV2 with TRBJ1-2; D might be TRBD1 (6 bases). The CDR3 length is 11 residues. The germline V and J ends were trimmed by 10 bases and 6 bases, with 12 bases remaining between them. Germline CDR1 and CDR2: SNHLY and FYNNEI. CDR3 amino acids: CATRQAHGYTF. Here the CDR3 DNA reads TGTGCCACGAGACAGGCCCATGGCTACACCTTC.

The chain employs TRBV2 and TRBJ2-1; TRBD2 matches at 14 bases. Germline values: CDR1 SNHLY, CDR2 FYNNEI. V was clipped by 1 base and J by 7 bases; unmatched bases: 6. The CDR3 covers 17 residues. The chain's CDR3 is CASSEGRLAGGGNEQFF. The CDR3, as DNA: TGTGCCAGCAGTGAAGGAAGACTAGCGGGAGGGGGGAATGAGCAGTTCTTC. Full variable domain (rest looked up from reference TRBV2 and TRBJ2-1): EPEVTQTPSHQVTQMGQEVILRCVPISNHLYFYWYRQILGQKVEFLVSFYNNEISEKSEIFDDQFSVERPDGSNFTLKIRSTKLEDSAMYFCASSEGRLAGGGNEQFFGPGTRLTVL.

The V gene is TRBV3-1, the J gene TRBJ2-1, with a weak D call TRBD1 (6 bases). The V end lost 4 bases, the J end lost 3 bases, and 19 bases lay between the germline ends. CDR1 is LGHDT, CDR2 YNNKEL, per germline (reference sequence). The CDR3 extends over 17 amino acids. The CDR3 loop reads CASSLADSTNYYNEQFF. The CDR3 nucleotides read TGTGCCAGCAGCCTTGCGGACAGTACCAATTACTACAATGAGCAGTTCTTC.

This rearrangement joins TRBV7-9 to TRBJ2-2, with 11 bases identical to TRBD2. This CDR3 is built from 17 residues. Per the germline V gene, CDR1 is SEHNR and CDR2 is FQNEAQ (reference sequence). V shed 4 bases, J shed 0 bases, and the junction held 4 bases outside the gene matches. The CDR3 region is CASSYGLAGPNTGELFF. The CDR3 DNA reads TGTGCCAGCAGCTACGGACTAGCGGGCCCGAACACCGGGGAGCTGTTTTTT. Full variable domain (outside the CDR3, taken from reference TRBV7-9 and TRBJ2-2): DTGVSQNPRHKITKRGQNVTFRCDPISEHNRLYWYRQTLGQGPEFLTYFQNEAQLEKSRLLSDRFSAERPKGSFSTLEIQRTEQGDSAMYLCASSYGLAGPNTGELFFGEGSRLTVL.

This clonotype was recorded a few times. The rearrangement links TRBV30 to TRBJ2-1; 13 nucleotides agree with TRBD2. The CDR3 is 15 residues long. Germline V gives CDR1 GTSNPN, CDR2 SVGIG (reference sequence). V trimming: 2 bases; J trimming: 7 bases; junction bases outside the gene matches: 5. Here the CDR3 reads CAWSLGLAGMNEQFF. In DNA, the CDR3 is TGTGCCTGGAGTTTGGGACTAGCGGGGATGAATGAGCAGTTCTTC.

This clonotype was picked up many times. The rearrangement links TRBV7-3 to TRBJ2-3; no clear D gene. Trimming shortened V by 0 bases and J by 0 bases, and 10 bases separated the two germline ends. CDR1 is SGHTA, CDR2 FQGTGA, per germline. The CDR3 extends over 16 amino acids. CDR3 DNA sequence: TGTGCCAGCAGCTTAACGCCGGGTTTTAGCACAGATACGCAGTATTTT. Translating it yields CASSLTPGFSTDTQYF.

This clonotype was detected ten times or more. CDR3 nucleotides: TGCGCCAGCAGCGAGACAGGGTCTGGTCAGCCCCAGCATTTT. It codes for CASSETGSGQPQHF. The V gene is TRBV5-1, the J gene TRBJ1-5; TRBD1 matches 7 bases. With 4 bases clipped from V and 6 bases from J, the junction kept 7 bases outside the gene matches. CDR1 is SGHRS and CDR2 is YFSETQ in the germline V gene. The CDR3 has 14 residues.

The rearrangement uses TRBV5-1 and TRBJ2-6; unclear D gene. Germline CDR1 SGHRS, CDR2 YFSETQ. CDR3 length: 17 residues. Trimming pared 0 bases from V and 0 bases from J, leaving 10 bases between. In nucleotides, the CDR3 is TGCGCCAGCAGCTTGGCTTTGGTTCCCTCTGGGGCCAACGTCCTGACTTTC. Amino acid sequence: CASSLALVPSGANVLTF.

Ten or more counts support this clonotype. The chain combines TRBV2 with TRBJ2-7; the D call may be TRBD1 or TRBD2 (5 bases each). The CDR3 extends over 16 amino acids. The V end lost 4 bases, the J end lost 5 bases, and 21 bases lay between the germline ends. The germline gives CDR1 SNHLY, CDR2 FYNNEI. CDR3 nucleotides: TGTGCCAGCAGTGCATCCGGGACCCCGGCTCTCCACGAGCAGTACTTC. Its protein product is CASSASGTPALHEQYF.

This chain connects TRBV2 to TRBJ1-1; 10 bases fit TRBD1. After removal of 10 bases from V and 0 bases from J, the junction contained 11 bases not matched to a gene. This CDR3 spans 16 amino acids. Germline V gene sequence: CDR1 SNHLY, CDR2 FYNNEI. CDR3 coding DNA: TGTGCCACCCTTAATGGGGGACAGGGGATGAACACTGAAGCTTTCTTT. It translates to CATLNGGQGMNTEAFF.

This clonotype was detected a few times. V is TRBV2 and J is TRBJ2-7; 7 nucleotides align to TRBD1. Per germline, CDR1 SNHLY and CDR2 FYNNEI. CDR3 length equals 13 residues. The ends lost 10 bases at V and 2 bases at J; junction bases unmatched: 8. The DNA of the CDR3 is TGTGCCACCCGGACAGGTATTACCTACGAGCAGTACTTC. The encoded protein is CATRTGITYEQYF.

This clonotype was found many times. The rearrangement uses TRBV11-2 and TRBJ2-3, with D unclear. This CDR3 is built from 12 residues. In germline, CDR1 is SGHAT, CDR2 FQNNGV. Trimming shortened V by 5 bases and J by 6 bases, and 9 bases separated the two germline ends. The CDR3: CASSALGDTQYF. The CDR3 coding sequence is TGTGCCAGCAGCGCATTAGGGGATACGCAGTATTTT.

This clonotype showed up just a few times. This chain uses TRBV28 with TRBJ2-2; D tentatively reads TRBD1 or TRBD2 (6 bases each). Germline V gene sequence: CDR1 MDHEN, CDR2 SYDVKM. The germline V and J ends were trimmed by 6 bases and 5 bases, with 16 bases remaining between them. The CDR3 sequence is 15 residues long. CDR3 nucleotides: TGTGCCAGCAGCCTCTCGGGGGCCGGAACCGGGGAGCTGTTTTTT. This translates into CASSLSGAGTGELFF.